Following are 6 T cell receptor beta chains from one sample sequenced in a study of control samples from healthy donors and cancer patients. Produced via immunoSEQ multiplex PCR; TCRdb's table is partial and in-frame only. Found here are approximately 120,000 clones, about 89% of them singletons; the top ten hold roughly 15%. The sequenced sample was blood. The receptors originated from a woman between 45 and 65 years old in good health.

The J gene is TRBJ2-1, the V gene TRBV12-5; 11 nucleotides align to TRBD2. The trim removed 2 bases at V and 9 bases at J, leaving 0 bases unmatched. Looked up from germline, CDR1 is LGHNT and CDR2 is FRNRAP. The CDR3 covers 13 residues. CDR3 nucleotide sequence: TGTGCTAGTGGTTTGACTAGCGGGGGTGAGCAGTTCTTC. Translated: CASGLTSGGEQFF.

This sequence joins TRBV5-5 and TRBJ2-5; tentatively, D is TRBD2 (6 bases). The ends were cut back, 0 bases at V and 1 base at J, with 16 bases in the middle. Germline lookup yields CDR1 SGHKS and CDR2 YYEKEE (reference sequence). This CDR3 region has 17 residues. The CDR3: CASSLEALSGPQETQYF. CDR3 sequence (DNA): TGTGCCAGCAGCTTGGAGGCCCTTAGCGGTCCCCAAGAGACCCAGTACTTC.

The chain is built from TRBV4-1 and TRBJ2-7; D unclear. The length of the CDR3 is 16 residues. The ends were cut back, 2 bases at V and 0 bases at J, with 14 bases in the middle. Germline CDR1 and CDR2: MGHRA and YSYEKL. The CDR3 loop reads CASSQRHTLSSYEQYF. CDR3 in DNA: TGCGCCAGCAGCCAACGTCACACCTTGAGCTCCTACGAGCAGTACTTC.

This chain joins TRBV7-7 and TRBJ2-1, with D perhaps given as TRBD1 or TRBD2 (5 bases each). The V end was cut by 5 bases, the J end by 9 bases, with 20 bases between. This CDR3 has 15 residues. The germline V gene encodes CDR1 SSHAT and CDR2 FNYEAQ (reference sequence). CDR3 residues: CASSPGTSGGSEQFF. The CDR3 coding sequence is TGTGCCAGCAGCCCGGGGACCTCCGGAGGTAGTGAGCAGTTCTTC.

The chain carries TRBV20-1 and TRBJ1-5; D may be TRBD1 (5 bases). The CDR3 is 14 residues long. Germline V gene sequence: CDR1 DFQATT, CDR2 SNEGSKA (reference sequence). Trimming shortened V by 3 bases and J by 2 bases, and 11 bases separated the two germline ends. The CDR3 DNA is TGCAGTGCTAGTAACGGGGCCGGCAATCAGCCCCAGCATTTT. Its translation: CSASNGAGNQPQHF.

The rearrangement links TRBV5-1 to TRBJ2-7, with a possible D match to TRBD2 (5 bases). Germline V gives CDR1 SGHRS, CDR2 YFSETQ. This CDR3 has 14 residues. V dropped 0 bases and J dropped 2 bases, with 9 bases sitting between them. CDR3 nucleotide sequence: TGCGCCAGCAGCTTGGAGCCGGGGACCTACGAGCAGTACGTC. Protein: CASSLEPGTYEQYV.